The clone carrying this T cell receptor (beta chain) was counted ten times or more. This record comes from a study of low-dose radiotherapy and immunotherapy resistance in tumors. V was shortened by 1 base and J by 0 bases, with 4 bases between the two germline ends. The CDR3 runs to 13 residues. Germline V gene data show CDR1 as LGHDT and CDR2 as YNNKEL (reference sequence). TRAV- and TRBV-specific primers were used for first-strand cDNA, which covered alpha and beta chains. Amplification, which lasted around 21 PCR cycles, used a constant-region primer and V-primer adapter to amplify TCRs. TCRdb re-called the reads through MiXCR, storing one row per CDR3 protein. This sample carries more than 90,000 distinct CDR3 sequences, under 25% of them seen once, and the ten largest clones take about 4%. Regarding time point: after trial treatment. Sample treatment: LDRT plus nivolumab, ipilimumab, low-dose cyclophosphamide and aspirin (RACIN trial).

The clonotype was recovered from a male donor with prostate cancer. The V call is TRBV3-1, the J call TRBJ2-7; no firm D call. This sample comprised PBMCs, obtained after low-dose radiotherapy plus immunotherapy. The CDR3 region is CASSQGHSYEQYF. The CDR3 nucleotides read TGTGCCAGCAGCCAAGGCCACTCCTACGAGCAGTACTTC.